This TCR beta chain was obtained from a study of shared T cell receptors in the human thymus. Repertoires were generated with immunoSEQ multiplex PCR, while TCRdb's copy carries only in-frame clones and drops some. The sample lists under 700,000 clones, approximately 78% occurring once. This CDR3 is built from 17 residues. Trimming took 0 bases from V and 0 from J; bases not matched to a gene: 8. CDR1 and CDR2 from the germline V gene are LGHNA and YSLEER. These same data were also listed under a study on human thymus T cells. That source adds: The thymus tissue came from resections taken during corrective heart surgery. Both thymic and peripheral blood repertoires showed apparently biased V and J usage. Thymic repertoires overlap heavily among unrelated individuals, related research has reported.

The sample taken for sequencing was thymocytes. This chain joins TRBV4-3 and TRBJ2-7, with 7 bases that match TRBD1. The sequence came from a boy in the first two years of life with a congenital heart defect. CDR3: CASSQERQGDISYEQYF. The CDR3 coding sequence is TGCGCCAGCAGCCAAGAGAGACAGGGAGACATCTCCTACGAGCAGTACTTC.